What follows are 11 T cell receptor beta chains derived from one specimen sequenced in a study of regulatory T cells in long-lasting Graves disease. Both iRepertoire HTBI primers and Arm-PCR of CDR3 regions were used to build the TCR beta libraries. TCRdb processed the multiplex PCR reads anew with MiXCR; each CDR3 protein has one entry. Among 450,000 or so distinct CDR3 sequences, 20% to 25% were seen once, and the ten largest hold 7.8%. Noted time point: persistent/refractory GD, antithyroid drugs over 5 years with positive TRAb. TCR sequences were obtained from RNA taken from PBMCs. The material sequenced was peripheral blood mononuclear cells (PBMCs), taken when the disease was refractory, from a patient treated with antithyroid drugs. The receptors derive from a female donor with Graves disease.

This clonotype was picked up many times. J is TRBJ2-4 and V is TRBV3-1; D is uncertain. V was cut by 4 bases and J by 1 base, with 5 bases left in between. The CDR3 is 13 amino acids. Germline-derived CDR1 and CDR2 are LGHDT and YNNKEL (reference sequence). The DNA for the CDR3 is TGTGCCAGCAGCCGTGGGGCCAAAAACATTCAGTACTTC. It is translated as CASSRGAKNIQYF.

The rearrangement joins TRBV2 to TRBJ2-1; 11 nucleotides align to TRBD2. The V gene's germline CDR1 is SNHLY and CDR2 FYNNEI. This CDR3 is built from 14 residues. The V segment lost 6 bases and the J segment 4 bases; nucleotides outside the gene matches: 2. This chain's CDR3 is CASRGTSGYNEQFF. The CDR3 DNA follows: TGTGCCAGCAGAGGGACTAGCGGTTACAATGAGCAGTTCTTC.

The sample holds many counts of this clonotype. The chain is built from TRBV29-1 and TRBJ2-7; TRBD1 or TRBD2 may be the D gene (5 bases each). The CDR3 covers 17 residues. The V end was cut by 0 bases, the J end by 2 bases, with 20 bases between. Germline CDR1 reads SQVTM; CDR2 reads ANQGSEA. The CDR3 loop is CSVEDGFRGTSPYEQYF. CDR3 DNA: TGCAGCGTTGAAGATGGGTTTCGAGGGACCAGTCCCTACGAGCAGTACTTC.

At least ten counts were recorded for this clonotype. CDR3 nucleotide sequence: TGTGCCTGGAGTGAAACGGGAACTCAAGAGACCCAGTACTTC. Encoded protein: CAWSETGTQETQYF. The chain has TRBV30 and TRBJ2-5, with a weak D call TRBD2 (5 bases). This CDR3 is built from 14 residues. From germline, CDR1 is GTSNPN and CDR2 SVGIG (reference sequence). V lost 1 base, J lost 2 bases, and 11 bases lay in between.

The chain combines TRBV15 with TRBJ1-2; TRBD1 matches 7 bases. The CDR3 extends over 13 amino acids. Germline loops: CDR1 LNHNV, CDR2 YYDKDF (reference sequence). V was clipped by 5 bases and J by 6 bases; unmatched bases: 6. The DNA for the CDR3 is TGTGCCACCAGCGGTCGGCAGGGGGATGGCTACACCTTC. Translation gives CATSGRQGDGYTF.

CDR3 in amino acids: CSAAPGRDRSGANVLTF. CDR3 nucleotides: TGCAGTGCTGCCCCTGGCAGGGACCGCTCTGGGGCCAACGTCCTGACTTTC. The chain is built from TRBV20-1 and TRBJ2-6; D may correspond to TRBD1 or TRBD2 (5 bases each). Deletions cut 5 bases from V and 0 bases from J, with 17 bases between. Germline V gives CDR1 DFQATT, CDR2 SNEGSKA (reference sequence). The CDR3 loop spans 17 amino acids.

With respect to this clonotype: One junction end disagrees with the germline gene, perhaps due to a read error. The chain carries TRBV9 and TRBJ2-1; D is perhaps TRBD2 (5 bases). The CDR3 is made up of 16 amino acids. Germline assignment: CDR1 SGDLS and CDR2 YYNGEE. CDR3 amino acids: CAGSVVERAIYNEQFF. DNA for the CDR3: TGTGCCGGCAGCGTAGTTGAGAGGGCCATTTACAATGAGCAGTTCTTC.

The sample holds a few counts of this clonotype. This rearrangement joins TRBV19 to TRBJ2-7, with TRBD1 as a possible D gene (5 bases). CDR1 is LNHDA and CDR2 is SQIVND in the germline V gene (reference sequence). The CDR3 sequence is 13 residues long. Trimming left V 10 bases short and J 3 bases short, with 16 bases between. CDR3 sequence: CATSRELSYEQYF. The CDR3 bases are TGTGCCACCTCCAGGGAACTGAGCTACGAGCAGTACTTC.

Many counts were recorded for this clonotype. At one boundary the junction diverges from the germline segment, which might be a read error. V gene TRBV7-3 combines with J gene TRBJ2-5, with a weak D call TRBD1 (5 bases). Germline V CDR1 and CDR2: SGHTA, FQGTGA. This CDR3 contains 14 residues. The CDR3 reads CASSLTQGSGAQHF. The DNA for the CDR3 is TGTGCCAGCAGCTTAACGCAAGGCTCTGGGGCCCAGCACTTC.

This clonotype was observed a single time. The junction differs from germline at one of its ends, possibly a read error. The chain carries TRBV19 and TRBJ2-5, with D possibly matching TRBD1 (6 bases). Germline V CDR1 and CDR2: LNHDA, SQIVND (reference sequence). The CDR3 runs 21 residues. The CDR3 DNA sequence: TGTGCCAGTACCCTGATACCCGGAATAGACAGGATTGCTTCCGACCAAGAGACCCATTACTTC. This gives the protein CASTLIPGIDRIASDQETHYF.

The chain employs TRBV20-1 and TRBJ1-2; no clear D. Germline CDR1 reads DFQATT; CDR2 reads SNEGSKA (reference sequence). CDR3 length: 13 residues. The germline V and J ends were trimmed by 0 bases and 6 bases, with 11 bases remaining between them. CDR3 nucleotides: TGCAGTGCTAGAGACGCTACCGGACATGGCTACACCTTC. Translating gives CSARDATGHGYTF.